A single T cell receptor beta chain is shown here with its context. Germline V gene lookup returns CDR1 SGHDT and CDR2 YYEEEE. CDR3 length: 15 amino acids. Trimming cost V 0 bases and J 5 bases; bases outside gene matches: 6. Sequenced by immunoSEQ multiplex PCR; TCRdb stores in-frame clones only, minus some. The table shows under 300,000 clones, with approximately 84% occurring only once. The sample belongs to a study of blood T cell repertoires in COVID-19. Living in 25 or so US areas, the participants were between roughly 18 and 90 years of age. This TCR derives from a woman aged 50 to 60 who had been exposed to COVID-19. The V gene is TRBV5-6, the J gene TRBJ2-7, with 9 positions matching TRBD1. Source material: PBMCs or T cells enriched from blood (not recorded which). The CDR3 region is CASSLETGGFDEQYF. CDR3 nucleotides: TGTGCCAGCAGCTTGGAAACAGGGGGCTTCGACGAGCAGTACTTC.